This TCR beta chain was identified during a study of cytomegalovirus exposure and HLA in healthy donors. Study-wide results and caveats: A later analysis revealed that TCR association rates differed between HLA loci, peaking at DRB1 and bottoming out at HLA-C. In a later analysis, at a false discovery rate of 0.05, 16,951 TCR beta sequences were associated with HLA alleles. In a later analysis, TCR beta V- and J-gene trimming showed a link to a missense DCLRE1C variant. It was reportedly the case that the classifier diagnosed cytomegalovirus status with high specificity and sensitivity.

Primers included in the PCR were 60 Vbeta and 13 Jbeta primers. TCRdb keeps only in-frame clones here, not all; method: immunoSEQ multiplex PCR. The table lists roughly 100,000 clones, more than 70% of them singletons. This clone turned up a few times. Its cognate antigen is unknown. Per the germline V gene, CDR1 is SGHAT and CDR2 is FQNNGV. CDR3 length equals 16 residues. The V and J ends lost 4 bases and 1 base respectively, with 16 bases between them. The sequenced sample was PBMCs. This TCR was recovered from a middle-aged man in good health and CMV-seronegative. The chain couples TRBV11-2 to TRBJ1-1; D ambiguous. The DNA of the CDR3 is TGTGCCAGCAGCTCTAGGGCGGGAGTACCGAACACTGAAGCTTTCTTT. This sequence encodes CASSSRAGVPNTEAFF. The variable domain in full, completed from reference TRBV11-2 and TRBJ1-1, reads EAGVAQSPRYKIIEKRQSVAFWCNPISGHATLYWYQQILGQGPKLLIQFQNNGVVDDSQLPKDRFSAERLKGVDSTLKIQPAKLEDSAVYLCASSSRAGVPNTEAFFGQGTRLTVV.